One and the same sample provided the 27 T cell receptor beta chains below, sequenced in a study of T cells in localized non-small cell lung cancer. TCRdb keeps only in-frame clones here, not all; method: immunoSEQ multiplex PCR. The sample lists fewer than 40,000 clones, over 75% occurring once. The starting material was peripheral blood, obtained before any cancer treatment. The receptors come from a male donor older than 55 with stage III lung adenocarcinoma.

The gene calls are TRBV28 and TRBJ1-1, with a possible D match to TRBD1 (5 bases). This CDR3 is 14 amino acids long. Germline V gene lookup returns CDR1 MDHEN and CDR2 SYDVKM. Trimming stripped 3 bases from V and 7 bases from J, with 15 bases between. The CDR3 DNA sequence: TGTGCCAGCAGTTTTAGGGGTATTAGGGGTGAAGCTTTCTTT. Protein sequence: CASSFRGIRGEAFF.

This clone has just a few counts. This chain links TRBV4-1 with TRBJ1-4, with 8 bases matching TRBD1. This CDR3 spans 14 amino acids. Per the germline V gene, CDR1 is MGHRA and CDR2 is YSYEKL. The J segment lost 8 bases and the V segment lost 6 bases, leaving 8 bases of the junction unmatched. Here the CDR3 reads CASRRPGGGEKLFF. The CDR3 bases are TGCGCCAGCAGACGTCCAGGGGGCGGAGAAAAACTGTTTTTT.

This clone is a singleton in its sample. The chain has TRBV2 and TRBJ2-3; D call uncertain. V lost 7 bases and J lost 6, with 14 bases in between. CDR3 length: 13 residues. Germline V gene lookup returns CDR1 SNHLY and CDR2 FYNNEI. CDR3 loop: CASNRVVVDTQYF. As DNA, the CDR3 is TGTGCCAGCAATAGAGTAGTAGTGGATACGCAGTATTTT.

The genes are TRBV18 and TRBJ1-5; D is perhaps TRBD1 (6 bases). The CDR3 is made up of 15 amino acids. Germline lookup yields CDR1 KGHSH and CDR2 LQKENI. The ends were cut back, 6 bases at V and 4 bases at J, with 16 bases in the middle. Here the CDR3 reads CASSLRGGDNQPQHF. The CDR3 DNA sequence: TGTGCCAGCTCCCTCAGAGGGGGTGATAATCAGCCCCAGCATTTT.

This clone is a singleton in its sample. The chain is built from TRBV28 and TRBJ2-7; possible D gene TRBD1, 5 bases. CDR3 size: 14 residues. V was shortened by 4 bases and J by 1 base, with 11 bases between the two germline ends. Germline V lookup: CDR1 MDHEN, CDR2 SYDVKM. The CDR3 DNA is TGTGCCAGCAGTTCTCCGACAGTTTCCTACGAGCAGTACTTC. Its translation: CASSSPTVSYEQYF. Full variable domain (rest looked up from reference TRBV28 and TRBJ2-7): DVKVTQSSRYLVKRTGEKVFLECVQDMDHENMFWYRQDPGLGLRLIYFSYDVKMKEKGDIPEGYSVSREKKERFSLILESASTNQTSMYLCASSSPTVSYEQYFGPGTRLTVT.

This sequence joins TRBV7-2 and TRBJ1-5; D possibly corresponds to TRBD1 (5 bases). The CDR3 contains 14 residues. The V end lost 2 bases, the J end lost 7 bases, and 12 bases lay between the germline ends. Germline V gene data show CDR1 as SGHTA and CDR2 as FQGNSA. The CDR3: CASSLSRGGQPQHF. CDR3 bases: TGTGCCAGCAGCTTATCAAGGGGAGGACAGCCCCAGCATTTT. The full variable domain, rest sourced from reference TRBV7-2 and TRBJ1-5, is GAGVSQSPSNKVTEKGKDVELRCDPISGHTALYWYRQSLGQGLEFLIYFQGNSAPDKSGLPSDRFSAERTGGSVSTLTIQRTQQEDSAVYLCASSLSRGGQPQHFGDGTRLSIL.

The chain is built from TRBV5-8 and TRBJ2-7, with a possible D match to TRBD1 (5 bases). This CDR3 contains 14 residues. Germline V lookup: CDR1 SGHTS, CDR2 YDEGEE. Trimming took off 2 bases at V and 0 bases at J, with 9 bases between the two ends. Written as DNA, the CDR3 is TGTGCCAGCAGCTTACACAGGAGCTCCTACGAGCAGTACTTC. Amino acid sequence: CASSLHRSSYEQYF.

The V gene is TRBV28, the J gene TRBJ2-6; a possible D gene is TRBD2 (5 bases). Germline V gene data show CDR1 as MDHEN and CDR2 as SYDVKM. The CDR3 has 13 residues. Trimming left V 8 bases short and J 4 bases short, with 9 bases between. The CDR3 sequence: CASGTGGANVLTF. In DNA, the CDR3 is TGTGCCAGCGGAACGGGAGGGGCCAACGTCCTGACTTTC.

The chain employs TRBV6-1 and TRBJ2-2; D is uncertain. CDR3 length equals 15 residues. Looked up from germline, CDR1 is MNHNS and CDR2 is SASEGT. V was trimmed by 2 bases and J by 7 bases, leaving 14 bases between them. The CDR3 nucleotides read TGTGCCAGCAGTGAAATGGCTGTTCCGAGCGGGGAGCTGTTTTTT. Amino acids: CASSEMAVPSGELFF.

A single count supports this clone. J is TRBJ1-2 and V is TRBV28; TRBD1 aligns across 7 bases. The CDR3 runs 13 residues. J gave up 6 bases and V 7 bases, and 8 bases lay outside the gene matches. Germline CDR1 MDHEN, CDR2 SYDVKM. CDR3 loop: CASTPGGIDGYTF. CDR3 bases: TGTGCCAGCACACCAGGGGGAATCGATGGCTACACCTTC.

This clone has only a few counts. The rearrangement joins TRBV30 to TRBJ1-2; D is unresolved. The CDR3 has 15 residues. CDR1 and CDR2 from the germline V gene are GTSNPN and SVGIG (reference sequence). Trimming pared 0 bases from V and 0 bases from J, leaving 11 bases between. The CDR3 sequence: CAWSVGTLTNYGYTF. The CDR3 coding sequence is TGTGCCTGGAGTGTAGGAACCCTGACTAACTATGGCTACACCTTC.

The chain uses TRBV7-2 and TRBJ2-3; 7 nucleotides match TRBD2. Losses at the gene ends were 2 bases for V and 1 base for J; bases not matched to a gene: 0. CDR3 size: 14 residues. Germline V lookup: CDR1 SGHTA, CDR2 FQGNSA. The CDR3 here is CASSLSGGTDTQYF. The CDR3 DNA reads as TGTGCCAGCAGCTTAAGCGGGGGCACAGATACGCAGTATTTT.

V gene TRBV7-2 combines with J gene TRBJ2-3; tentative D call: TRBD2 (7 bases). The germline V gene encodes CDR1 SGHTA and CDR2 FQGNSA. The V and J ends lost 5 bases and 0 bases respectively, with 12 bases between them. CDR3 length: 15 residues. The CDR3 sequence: CASSRGRGSTDTQYF. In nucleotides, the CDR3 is TGTGCCAGCAGCCGGGGGCGGGGGAGCACAGATACGCAGTATTTT.

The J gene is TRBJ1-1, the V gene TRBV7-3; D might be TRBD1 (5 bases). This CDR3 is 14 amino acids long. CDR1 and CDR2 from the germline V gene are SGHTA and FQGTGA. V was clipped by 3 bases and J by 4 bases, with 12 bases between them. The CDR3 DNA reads TGTGCCAGCAGCTTGTCGGGACCGCTCACTGAAGCTTTCTTT. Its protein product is CASSLSGPLTEAFF.

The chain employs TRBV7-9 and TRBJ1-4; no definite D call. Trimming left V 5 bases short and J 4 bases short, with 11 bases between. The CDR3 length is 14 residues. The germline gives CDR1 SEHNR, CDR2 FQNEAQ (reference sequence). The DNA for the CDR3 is TGTGCCAGCAGCCGCTTGGCCAGTAATGAAAAACTGTTTTTT. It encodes CASSRLASNEKLFF. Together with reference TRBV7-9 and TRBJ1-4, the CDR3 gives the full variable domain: DTGVSQNPRHKITKRGQNVTFRCDPISEHNRLYWYRQTLGQGPEFLTYFQNEAQLEKSRLLSDRFSAERPKGSFSTLEIQRTEQGDSAMYLCASSRLASNEKLFFGSGTQLSVL.

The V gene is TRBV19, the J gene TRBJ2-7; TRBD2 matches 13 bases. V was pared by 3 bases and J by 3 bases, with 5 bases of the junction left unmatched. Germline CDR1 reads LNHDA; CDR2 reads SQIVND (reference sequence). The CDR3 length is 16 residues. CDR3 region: CASSMPGLAGYYEQYF. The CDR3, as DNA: TGTGCCAGTAGTATGCCGGGACTAGCGGGGTACTACGAGCAGTACTTC.

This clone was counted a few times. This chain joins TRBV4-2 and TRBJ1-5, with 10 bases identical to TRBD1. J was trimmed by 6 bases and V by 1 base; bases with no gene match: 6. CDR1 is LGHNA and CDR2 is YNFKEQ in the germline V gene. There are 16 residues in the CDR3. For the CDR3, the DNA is TGTGCCAGCAGCCAAGGGGGGGACAGGGGATCTCAGCCCCAGCATTTT. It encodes CASSQGGDRGSQPQHF.

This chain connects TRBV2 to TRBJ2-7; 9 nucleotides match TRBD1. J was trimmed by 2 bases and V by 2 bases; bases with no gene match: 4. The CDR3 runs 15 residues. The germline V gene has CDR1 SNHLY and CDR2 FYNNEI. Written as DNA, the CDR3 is TGTGCCAGCAGTGAAACAGGGGGCGGGCCCTACGAGCAGTACTTC. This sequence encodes CASSETGGGPYEQYF. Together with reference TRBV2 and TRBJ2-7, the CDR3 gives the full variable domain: EPEVTQTPSHQVTQMGQEVILRCVPISNHLYFYWYRQILGQKVEFLVSFYNNEISEKSEIFDDQFSVERPDGSNFTLKIRSTKLEDSAMYFCASSETGGGPYEQYFGPGTRLTVT.

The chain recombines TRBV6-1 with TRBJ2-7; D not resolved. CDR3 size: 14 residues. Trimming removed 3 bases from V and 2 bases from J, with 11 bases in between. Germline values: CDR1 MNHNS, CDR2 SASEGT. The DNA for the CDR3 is TGTGCCAGCAGTGATATCGCATATACCTACGAGCAGTACTTC. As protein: CASSDIAYTYEQYF.

Here the CDR3 DNA reads TGCGCCAGCAGCTGGGGGCCAGGAACCCAAGAGACCCAGTACTTC. It is translated as CASSWGPGTQETQYF. The chain is built from TRBV5-1 and TRBJ2-5, with D possibly being TRBD1 (6 bases). V was cut by 3 bases and J by 1 base, with 13 bases left in between. CDR3 length equals 15 residues. Germline V gene sequence: CDR1 SGHRS, CDR2 YFSETQ.

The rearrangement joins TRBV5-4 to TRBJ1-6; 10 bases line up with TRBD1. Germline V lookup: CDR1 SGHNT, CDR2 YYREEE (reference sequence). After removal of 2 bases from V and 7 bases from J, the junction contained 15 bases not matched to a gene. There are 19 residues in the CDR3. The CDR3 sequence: CASSFWGQGLLGENSPLHF. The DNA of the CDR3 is TGTGCCAGCAGCTTTTGGGGACAGGGGCTCTTGGGGGAAAATTCACCCCTCCACTTT.

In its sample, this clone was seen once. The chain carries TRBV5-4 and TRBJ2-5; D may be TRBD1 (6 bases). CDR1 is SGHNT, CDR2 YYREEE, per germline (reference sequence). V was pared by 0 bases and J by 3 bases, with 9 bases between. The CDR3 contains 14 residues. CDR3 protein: CASSLAAGEETQYF. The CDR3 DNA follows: TGTGCCAGCAGCTTGGCGGCAGGGGAAGAGACCCAGTACTTC.

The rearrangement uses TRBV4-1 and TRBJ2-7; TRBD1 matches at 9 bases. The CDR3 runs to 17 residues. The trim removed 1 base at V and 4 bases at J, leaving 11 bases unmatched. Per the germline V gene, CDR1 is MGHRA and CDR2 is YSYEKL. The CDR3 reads CASSQGLQGAAAYEQYF. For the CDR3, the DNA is TGCGCCAGCAGCCAAGGGCTACAGGGGGCGGCCGCTTACGAGCAGTACTTC.

The CDR3 is CASSGNEGQNIQYF. The CDR3 bases are TGTGCCAGCAGCGGAAACGAGGGCCAAAACATTCAGTACTTC. V gene TRBV9 combines with J gene TRBJ2-4; tentatively, D is TRBD2 (5 bases). The CDR3 length is 14 residues. Trimming took off 3 bases at V and 5 bases at J, with 12 bases between the two ends. Germline V CDR1 and CDR2: SGDLS, YYNGEE.

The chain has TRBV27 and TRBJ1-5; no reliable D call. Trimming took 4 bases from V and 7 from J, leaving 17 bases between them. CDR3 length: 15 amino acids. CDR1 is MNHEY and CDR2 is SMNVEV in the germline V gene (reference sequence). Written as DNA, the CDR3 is TGTGCCAGCAGTTCGGAGGGCCTGGGAGGCCAGCCCCAGCATTTT. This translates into CASSSEGLGGQPQHF.

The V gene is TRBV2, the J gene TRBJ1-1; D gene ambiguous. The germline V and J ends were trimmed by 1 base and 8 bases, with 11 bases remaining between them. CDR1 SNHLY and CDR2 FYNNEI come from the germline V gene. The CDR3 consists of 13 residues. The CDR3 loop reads CASSEVSGLEAFF. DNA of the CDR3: TGTGCCAGCAGTGAAGTCAGCGGCTTAGAAGCTTTCTTT.

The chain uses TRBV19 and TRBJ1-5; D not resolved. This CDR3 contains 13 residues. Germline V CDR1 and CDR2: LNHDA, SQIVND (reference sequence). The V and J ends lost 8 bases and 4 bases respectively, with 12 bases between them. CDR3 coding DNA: TGTGCCAGTGTGATGCGCCCAAATCAGCCCCAGCATTTT. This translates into CASVMRPNQPQHF.